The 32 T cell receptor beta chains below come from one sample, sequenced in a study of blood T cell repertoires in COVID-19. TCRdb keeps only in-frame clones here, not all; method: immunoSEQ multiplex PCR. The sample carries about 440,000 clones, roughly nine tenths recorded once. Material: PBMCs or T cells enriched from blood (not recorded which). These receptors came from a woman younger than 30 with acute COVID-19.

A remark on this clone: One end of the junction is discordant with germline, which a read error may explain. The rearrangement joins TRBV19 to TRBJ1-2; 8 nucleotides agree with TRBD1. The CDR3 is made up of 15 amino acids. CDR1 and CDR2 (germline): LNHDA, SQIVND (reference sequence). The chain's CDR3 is CASSLETGAGYGYTF. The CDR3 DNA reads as TGTGCCAGTAGTCTAGAGACAGGGGCTGGCTATGGCTACACCTTC.

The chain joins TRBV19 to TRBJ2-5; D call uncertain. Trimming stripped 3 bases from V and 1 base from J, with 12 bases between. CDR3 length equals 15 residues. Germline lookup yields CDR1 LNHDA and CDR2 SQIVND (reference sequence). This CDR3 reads CASSISVGVQETQYF. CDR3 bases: TGTGCCAGTAGTATTTCGGTGGGCGTCCAAGAGACCCAGTACTTC.

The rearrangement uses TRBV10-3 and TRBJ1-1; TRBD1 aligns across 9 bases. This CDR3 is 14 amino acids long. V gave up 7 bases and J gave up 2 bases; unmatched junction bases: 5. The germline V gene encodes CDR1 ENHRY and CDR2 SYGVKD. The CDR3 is CAITPGQGNTEAFF. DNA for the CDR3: TGTGCCATCACCCCGGGACAGGGAAACACTGAAGCTTTCTTT.

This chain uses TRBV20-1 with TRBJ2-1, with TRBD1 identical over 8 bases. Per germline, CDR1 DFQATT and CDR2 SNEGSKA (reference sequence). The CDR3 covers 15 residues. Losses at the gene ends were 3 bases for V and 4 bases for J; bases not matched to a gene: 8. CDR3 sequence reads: CSASLGQENYNEQFF. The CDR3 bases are TGCAGTGCTAGTTTGGGACAGGAGAATTACAATGAGCAGTTCTTC.

The CDR3 loop reads CASSFLQGANTGELFF. The CDR3 nucleotides read TGTGCCAGCAGCTTCTTACAGGGGGCGAACACCGGGGAGCTGTTTTTT. The genes are TRBV7-9 and TRBJ2-2, with 8 bases identical to TRBD1. V lost 3 bases, J lost 0 bases, and 3 bases stayed unmatched. Germline CDR1 and CDR2: SEHNR and FQNEAQ (reference sequence). The CDR3 runs to 16 residues. The full variable domain, its missing parts supplied by reference TRBV7-9 and TRBJ2-2, is DTGVSQNPRHKITKRGQNVTFRCDPISEHNRLYWYRQTLGQGPEFLTYFQNEAQLEKSRLLSDRFSAERPKGSFSTLEIQRTEQGDSAMYLCASSFLQGANTGELFFGEGSRLTVL.

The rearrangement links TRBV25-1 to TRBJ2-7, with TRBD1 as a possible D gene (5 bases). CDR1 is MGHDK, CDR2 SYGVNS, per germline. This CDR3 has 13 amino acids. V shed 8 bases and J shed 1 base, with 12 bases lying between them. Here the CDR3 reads CASATENSYEQYF. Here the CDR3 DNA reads TGTGCCAGCGCGACAGAGAATTCCTACGAGCAGTACTTC.

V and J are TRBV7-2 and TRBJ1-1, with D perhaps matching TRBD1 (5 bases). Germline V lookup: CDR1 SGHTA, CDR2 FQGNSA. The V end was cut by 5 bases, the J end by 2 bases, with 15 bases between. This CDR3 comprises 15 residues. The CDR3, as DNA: TGTGCCAGCAGCCCGACCGGGACTATCAACACTGAAGCTTTCTTT. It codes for CASSPTGTINTEAFF.

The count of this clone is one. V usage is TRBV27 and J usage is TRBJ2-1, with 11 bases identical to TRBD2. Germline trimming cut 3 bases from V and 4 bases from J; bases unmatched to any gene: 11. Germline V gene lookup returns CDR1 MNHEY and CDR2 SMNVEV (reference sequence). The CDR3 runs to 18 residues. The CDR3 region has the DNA TGTGCCAGCAGTTTCACCCCCCCGGGACTAGCGGATTACAATGAGCAGTTCTTC. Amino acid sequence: CASSFTPPGLADYNEQFF.

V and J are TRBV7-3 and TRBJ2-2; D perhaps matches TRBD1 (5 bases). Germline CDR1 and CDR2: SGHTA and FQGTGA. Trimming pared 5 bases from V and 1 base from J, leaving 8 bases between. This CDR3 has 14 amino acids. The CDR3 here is CASSATGNTGELFF. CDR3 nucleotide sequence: TGTGCCAGCAGCGCCACAGGGAACACCGGGGAGCTGTTTTTT.

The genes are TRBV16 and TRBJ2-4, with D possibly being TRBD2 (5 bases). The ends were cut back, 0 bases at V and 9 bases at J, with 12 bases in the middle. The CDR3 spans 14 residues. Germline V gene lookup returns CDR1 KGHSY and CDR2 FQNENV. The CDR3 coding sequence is TGTGCCAGCAGCCAATCGACGGGGAGCGGCATTCAGTACTTC. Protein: CASSQSTGSGIQYF. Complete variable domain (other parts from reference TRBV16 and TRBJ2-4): GEEVAQTPKHLVRGEGQKAKLYCAPIKGHSYVFWYQQVLKNEFKFLISFQNENVFDETGMPKERFSAKCLPNSPCSLEIQATKLEDSAVYFCASSQSTGSGIQYFGAGTRLSVL.

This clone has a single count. As DNA, the CDR3 is TGTGCCAGCAGCTTGGGACTAGCGGGAGAAGCGAATGAGCAGTTCTTC. It specifies CASSLGLAGEANEQFF. The J gene is TRBJ2-1, the V gene TRBV5-4; 12 bases fit TRBD2. With 0 bases clipped from V and 7 bases from J, the junction kept 5 bases outside the gene matches. Looked up from germline, CDR1 is SGHNT and CDR2 is YYREEE (reference sequence). The CDR3 has 16 amino acids.

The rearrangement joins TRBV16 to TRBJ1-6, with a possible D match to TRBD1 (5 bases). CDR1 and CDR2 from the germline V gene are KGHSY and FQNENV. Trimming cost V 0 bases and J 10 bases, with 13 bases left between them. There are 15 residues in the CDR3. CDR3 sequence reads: CASSQSGTSGSPLHF. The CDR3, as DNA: TGTGCCAGCAGCCAATCCGGCACCTCAGGGTCACCCCTCCACTTT.

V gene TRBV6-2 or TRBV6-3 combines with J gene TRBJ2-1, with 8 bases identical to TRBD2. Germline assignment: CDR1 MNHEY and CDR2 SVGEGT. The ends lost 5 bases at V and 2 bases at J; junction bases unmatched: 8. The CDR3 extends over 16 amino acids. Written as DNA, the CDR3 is TGTGCCAGCAGTCGAGGTCCGGGACTAGCCTACAATGAGCAGTTCTTC. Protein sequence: CASSRGPGLAYNEQFF.

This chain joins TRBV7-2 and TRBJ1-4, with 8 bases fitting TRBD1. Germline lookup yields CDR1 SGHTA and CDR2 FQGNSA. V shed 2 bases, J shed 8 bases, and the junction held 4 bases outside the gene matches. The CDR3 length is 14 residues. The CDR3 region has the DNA TGTGCCAGCAGCTTACAGGGGGCGTACGAAAAACTGTTTTTT. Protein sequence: CASSLQGAYEKLFF.

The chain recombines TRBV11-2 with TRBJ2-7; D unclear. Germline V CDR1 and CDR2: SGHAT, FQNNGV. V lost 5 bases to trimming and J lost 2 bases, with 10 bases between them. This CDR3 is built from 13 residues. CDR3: CASSLTKPYEQYF. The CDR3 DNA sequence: TGTGCCAGCAGCCTAACCAAACCCTACGAGCAGTACTTC.

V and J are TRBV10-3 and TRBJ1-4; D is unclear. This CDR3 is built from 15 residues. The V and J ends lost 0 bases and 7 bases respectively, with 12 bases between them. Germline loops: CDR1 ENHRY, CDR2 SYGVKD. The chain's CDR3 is CAISESNGEGEKLFF. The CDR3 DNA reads TGTGCCATCAGTGAGTCGAATGGGGAGGGTGAAAAACTGTTTTTT.

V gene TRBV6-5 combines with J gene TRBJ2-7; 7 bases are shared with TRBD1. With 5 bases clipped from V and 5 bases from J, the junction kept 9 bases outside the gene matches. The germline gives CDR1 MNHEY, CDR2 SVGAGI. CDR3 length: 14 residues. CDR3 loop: CASSNQQGIDEQYF. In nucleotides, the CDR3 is TGTGCCAGCAGTAATCAACAGGGGATCGACGAGCAGTACTTC.

The CDR3 DNA follows: TGTGCCAGCAGCACGGGACTAGCGGCCTGGGGGAACGAGCAGTACTTC. This translates into CASSTGLAAWGNEQYF. J is TRBJ2-7 and V is TRBV7-9; 11 bases align to TRBD2. V was pared by 5 bases and J by 5 bases, with 11 bases of the junction left unmatched. CDR3 length equals 16 residues. Germline-derived CDR1 and CDR2 are SEHNR and FQNEAQ (reference sequence).

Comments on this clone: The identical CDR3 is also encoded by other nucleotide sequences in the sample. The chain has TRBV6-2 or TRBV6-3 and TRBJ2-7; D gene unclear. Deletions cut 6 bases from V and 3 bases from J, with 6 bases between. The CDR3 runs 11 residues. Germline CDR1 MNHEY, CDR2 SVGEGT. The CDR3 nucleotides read TGTGCCAGCAGCCTCCACTACGAGCAGTACTTC. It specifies CASSLHYEQYF.

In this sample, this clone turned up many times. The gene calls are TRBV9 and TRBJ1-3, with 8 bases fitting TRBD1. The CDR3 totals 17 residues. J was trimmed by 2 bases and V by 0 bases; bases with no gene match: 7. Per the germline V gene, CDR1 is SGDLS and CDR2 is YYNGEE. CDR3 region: CASSVGFQGATGNTIYF. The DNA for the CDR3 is TGTGCCAGCAGCGTAGGATTCCAGGGGGCCACTGGAAACACCATATATTTT.

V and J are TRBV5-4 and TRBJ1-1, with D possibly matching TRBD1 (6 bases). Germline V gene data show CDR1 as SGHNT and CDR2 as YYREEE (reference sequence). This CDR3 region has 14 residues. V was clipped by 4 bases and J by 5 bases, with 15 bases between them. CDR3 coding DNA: TGTGCCAGCAGCGTACAGGGTTCGACTACTGAAGCTTTCTTT. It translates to CASSVQGSTTEAFF.

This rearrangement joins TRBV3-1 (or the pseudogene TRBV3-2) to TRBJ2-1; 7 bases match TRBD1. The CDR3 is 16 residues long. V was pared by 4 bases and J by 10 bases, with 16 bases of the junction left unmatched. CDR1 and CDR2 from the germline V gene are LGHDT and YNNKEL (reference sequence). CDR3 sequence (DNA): TGTGCCAGCAGCCTAAAGTCGGGCAGGGGGTCGGGGGAGCAGTTCTTC. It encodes CASSLKSGRGSGEQFF.

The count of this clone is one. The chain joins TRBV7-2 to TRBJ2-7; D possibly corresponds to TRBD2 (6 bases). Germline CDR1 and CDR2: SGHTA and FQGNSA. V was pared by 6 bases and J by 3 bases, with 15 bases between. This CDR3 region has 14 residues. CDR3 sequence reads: CASSHGLGGYEQYF. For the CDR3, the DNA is TGTGCCAGCAGTCATGGGTTGGGGGGCTACGAGCAGTACTTC.

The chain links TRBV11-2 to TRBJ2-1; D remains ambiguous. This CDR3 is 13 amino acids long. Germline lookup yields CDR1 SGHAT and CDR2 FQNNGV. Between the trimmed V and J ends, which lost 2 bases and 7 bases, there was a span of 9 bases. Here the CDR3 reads CASSLSPRNEQFF. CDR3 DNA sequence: TGTGCCAGCAGCTTAAGTCCACGGAATGAGCAGTTCTTC.

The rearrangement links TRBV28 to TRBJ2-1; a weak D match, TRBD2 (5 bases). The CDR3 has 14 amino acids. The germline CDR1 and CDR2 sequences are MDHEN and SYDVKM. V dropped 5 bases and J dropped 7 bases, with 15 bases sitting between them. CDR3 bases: TGTGCCAGCAGTCCTACCAGGACTGGGAATGAGCAGTTCTTC. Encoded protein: CASSPTRTGNEQFF. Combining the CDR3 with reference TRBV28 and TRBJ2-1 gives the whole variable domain DVKVTQSSRYLVKRTGEKVFLECVQDMDHENMFWYRQDPGLGLRLIYFSYDVKMKEKGDIPEGYSVSREKKERFSLILESASTNQTSMYLCASSPTRTGNEQFFGPGTRLTVL.

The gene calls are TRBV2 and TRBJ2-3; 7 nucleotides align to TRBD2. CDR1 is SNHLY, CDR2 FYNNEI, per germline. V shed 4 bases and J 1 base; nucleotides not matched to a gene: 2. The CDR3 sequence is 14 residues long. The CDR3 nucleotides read TGTGCCAGCAGTGGAACTAGCGGCACAGATACGCAGTATTTT. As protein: CASSGTSGTDTQYF.

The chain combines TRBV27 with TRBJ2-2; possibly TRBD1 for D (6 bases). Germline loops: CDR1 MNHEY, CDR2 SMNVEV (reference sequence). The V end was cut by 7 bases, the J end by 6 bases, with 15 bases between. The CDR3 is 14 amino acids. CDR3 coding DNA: TGTGCCAGCATCCCGGGACATCTTTCCGGGGAGCTGTTTTTT. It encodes CASIPGHLSGELFF.

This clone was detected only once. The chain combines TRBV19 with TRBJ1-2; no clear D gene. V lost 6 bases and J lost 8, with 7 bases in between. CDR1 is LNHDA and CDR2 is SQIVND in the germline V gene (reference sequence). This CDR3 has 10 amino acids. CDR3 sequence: CASRARGYTF. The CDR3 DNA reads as TGTGCCAGTAGGGCCAGGGGCTACACCTTC. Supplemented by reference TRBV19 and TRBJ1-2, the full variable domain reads DGGITQSPKYLFRKEGQNVTLSCEQNLNHDAMYWYRQDPGQGLRLIYYSQIVNDFQKGDIAEGYSVSREKKESFPLTVTSAQKNPTAFYLCASRARGYTFGSGTRLTVV.

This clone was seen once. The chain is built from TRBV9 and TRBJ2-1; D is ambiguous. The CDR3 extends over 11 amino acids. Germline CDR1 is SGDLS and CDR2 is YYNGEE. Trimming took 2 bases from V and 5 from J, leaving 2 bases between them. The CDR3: CASSVDNEQFF. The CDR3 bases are TGTGCCAGCAGCGTCGACAATGAGCAGTTCTTC.

This chain's CDR3 is CATDERGGNTIYF. The CDR3, as DNA: TGTGCCACCGATGAAAGGGGGGGAAACACCATATATTTT. The chain links TRBV24-1 to TRBJ1-3, with a possible D match to TRBD1 (6 bases). The CDR3 is 13 amino acids. The V gene's germline CDR1 is KGHDR and CDR2 SFDVKD. The V and J ends lost 9 bases and 4 bases respectively, with 12 bases between them.

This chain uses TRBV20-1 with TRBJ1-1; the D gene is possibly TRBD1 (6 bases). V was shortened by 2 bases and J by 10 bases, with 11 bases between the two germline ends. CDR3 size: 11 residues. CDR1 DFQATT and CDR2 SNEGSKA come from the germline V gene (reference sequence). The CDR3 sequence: CSARRTGPAFF. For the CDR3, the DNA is TGCAGTGCTAGACGAACAGGGCCAGCTTTCTTT.

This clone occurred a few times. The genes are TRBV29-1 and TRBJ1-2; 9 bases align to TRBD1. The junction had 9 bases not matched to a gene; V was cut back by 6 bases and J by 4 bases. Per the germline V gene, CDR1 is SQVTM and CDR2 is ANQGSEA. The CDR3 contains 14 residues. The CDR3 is CSVDRGYWGYGYTF. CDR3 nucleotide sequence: TGCAGCGTAGACAGGGGGTATTGGGGCTATGGCTACACCTTC.